This section outlines one T cell receptor (beta chain) sequence together with its context. The antigen remains unidentified. Samples were assayed with immunoSEQ v3.0 at survey level. Generated by immunoSEQ multiplex PCR, the TCRdb table keeps only in-frame clones and is missing some. Of approximately 16,000 clones listed, about 88% are singletons. The data originate from a study of long-term antiretroviral therapy in people with HIV. Study-level results: All blood samples came from the years 2004 to 2017, possibly under older ART regimens.

The CDR3 covers 13 residues. The genes are TRBV21-1 and TRBJ2-7. TRBV21-1 is a recognized pseudogene. Sequences were derived from unsorted PBMCs, sampled 0.5 years after starting antiretroviral therapy. This sequence was found in a woman in her thirties or forties with HIV. In DNA form, the CDR3 reads TGTGCCAGGGGCCGGGACGGTCCCTACGAGCAGTACTTC. It specifies CARGRDGPYEQYF.